The 2 T cell receptor beta chains reported below all come from one sample, sequenced in a study of blood T cell repertoires in COVID-19. The table came from immunoSEQ multiplex PCR; TCRdb's copy has only in-frame clones and leaves some out. The repertoire consists of roughly 150,000 clones, with roughly 90% occurring once and the leading ten covering about 2.8%. What was sequenced was peripheral blood. Receptors originate from a man in his 60s with acute or convalescent COVID-19.

The V and J genes are TRBV6-5 and TRBJ1-1; 7 positions match TRBD1. J gave up 7 bases and V 0 bases, and 5 bases lay outside the gene matches. Germline V gene sequence: CDR1 MNHEY, CDR2 SVGAGI. The CDR3 has 14 residues. This chain's CDR3 is CASSYSGTALEAFF. The CDR3 coding sequence is TGTGCCAGCAGTTACTCCGGGACAGCCCTTGAAGCTTTCTTT.

This clone is categorized as medium-sized. The chain recombines TRBV3-1 (or the pseudogene TRBV3-2) with TRBJ2-7; D might be TRBD1 (6 bases). The V gene lost 0 bases and the J gene lost 3 bases, with 12 bases spanning the gap. Germline V gene sequence: CDR1 LGHDT, CDR2 YNNKEL (reference sequence). The CDR3 length is 15 residues. CDR3 sequence reads: CASSQDLDRIYEQYF. The CDR3 nucleotides are TGTGCCAGCAGCCAAGATCTCGACAGGATCTACGAGCAGTACTTC.